What follows are 21 T cell receptor beta chains derived from one specimen sequenced in a study of T cell responses to AZD1222 COVID-19 vaccine. Produced via immunoSEQ multiplex PCR; TCRdb's table is partial and in-frame only. The table has about 150,000 clones, around 91% seen once; the top ten hold approximately 5.3%. Here the sequenced sample was peripheral blood, taken on day 0 of AZD1222 vaccination. The receptors here all came from an adult in good health.

The chain joins TRBV24-1 to TRBJ2-7; D gene ambiguous. This CDR3 is built from 13 residues. Between the trimmed V and J ends, which lost 3 bases and 9 bases, there was a span of 14 bases. CDR1 and CDR2 (germline): KGHDR, SFDVKD. The CDR3 DNA reads TGTGCCACCAGTGATGCCGACCGAGTCGGGCAGTACTTC. Translation gives CATSDADRVGQYF.

There are a few counts of this clone. The identical CDR3 is also encoded by other nucleotide sequences in the sample. This chain links TRBV5-6 with TRBJ2-1; a weak D match, TRBD2 (6 bases). With 0 bases removed from V and 0 bases from J, the gap between germline ends came to 13 bases. The CDR3 consists of 17 residues. Germline lookup yields CDR1 SGHDT and CDR2 YYEEEE. Written as DNA, the CDR3 is TGTGCCAGCAGCTTGGCCGGAGGGCCGAGCTCCTACAATGAGCAGTTCTTC. It translates to CASSLAGGPSSYNEQFF.

This clone was observed a few times. J is TRBJ2-7 and V is TRBV6-4; D may be TRBD1 or TRBD2 (5 bases each). V lost 6 bases and J 2 bases, leaving 20 bases between the germline ends. The CDR3 is 16 residues long. The V gene's germline CDR1 is MRHNA and CDR2 SNTAGT. As DNA, the CDR3 is TGTGCCAGCAGGCTCGGGAAAGGCAGGGTCACCTACGAGCAGTACTTC. Protein: CASRLGKGRVTYEQYF.

The V call is TRBV11-2, the J call TRBJ2-6; D gene ambiguous. Germline loops: CDR1 SGHAT, CDR2 FQNNGV. The CDR3 is 15 amino acids. The V and J ends lost 1 base and 2 bases respectively, with 6 bases between them. Here the CDR3 DNA reads TGTGCCAGCAGCTTAGCCTATACTGGGGCCAACGTCCTGACTTTC. Translating gives CASSLAYTGANVLTF.

This chain joins TRBV10-2 and TRBJ2-2; D is tentatively TRBD1 or TRBD2 (5 bases each). This CDR3 has 13 amino acids. Trimming pared 6 bases from V and 4 bases from J, leaving 9 bases between. Germline assignment: CDR1 WSHSY and CDR2 SAAADI. Written as DNA, the CDR3 is TGCGCCAGCAGGGTCGGGGCCACCGGGGAGCTGTTTTTT. Protein: CASRVGATGELFF.

V gene TRBV28 combines with J gene TRBJ1-1; no clear D. The CDR3 sequence is 13 residues long. V was shortened by 1 base and J by 7 bases, with 10 bases between the two germline ends. The germline V gene has CDR1 MDHEN and CDR2 SYDVKM. In DNA form, the CDR3 reads TGTGCCAGCAGTTTATCGTCGGACCTTGAAGCTTTCTTT. Protein product: CASSLSSDLEAFF.

This clone was seen a handful of times. V gene TRBV20-1 combines with J gene TRBJ1-6; D is possibly TRBD1 (6 bases). The germline gives CDR1 DFQATT, CDR2 SNEGSKA (reference sequence). The CDR3 sequence is 14 residues long. Between the trimmed V and J ends, which lost 3 bases and 6 bases, there was a span of 12 bases. DNA of the CDR3: TGCAGTGCTAGTTTTCCGGACAGTAATTCACCCCTCCACTTT. It is translated as CSASFPDSNSPLHF.

V is TRBV7-2 and J is TRBJ2-1, with a weak D call TRBD2 (5 bases). The CDR3 extends over 16 amino acids. Germline V lookup: CDR1 SGHTA, CDR2 FQGNSA. Trimming removed 1 base from V and 8 bases from J, with 18 bases in between. The CDR3 DNA follows: TGTGCCAGCAGCTTAGGTTCTAGTATTATGGAGGATGAGCAGTTCTTC. It specifies CASSLGSSIMEDEQFF.

The chain recombines TRBV7-9 with TRBJ2-5, with TRBD1 matching over 10 bases. This CDR3 has 16 residues. The J segment lost 2 bases and the V segment lost 1 base, leaving 4 bases of the junction unmatched. Germline CDR1 and CDR2: SEHNR and FQNEAQ (reference sequence). CDR3 nucleotide sequence: TGTGCCAGCAGCTTAGGGGACAGGGGTACGCAAGAGACCCAGTACTTC. This codes for CASSLGDRGTQETQYF. Drawing the rest from reference TRBV7-9 and TRBJ2-5, the complete variable domain is DTGVSQNPRHKITKRGQNVTFRCDPISEHNRLYWYRQTLGQGPEFLTYFQNEAQLEKSRLLSDRFSAERPKGSFSTLEIQRTEQGDSAMYLCASSLGDRGTQETQYFGPGTRLLVL.

The rearrangement joins TRBV7-2 to TRBJ1-1, with no clear D. From germline, CDR1 is SGHTA and CDR2 FQGNSA. The CDR3 runs to 16 residues. V lost 3 bases to trimming and J lost 1 base, with 15 bases between them. For the CDR3, the DNA is TGTGCCAGCAGCTTCAGGACCCAGGTTCCGAACACTGAAGCTTTCTTT. This encodes CASSFRTQVPNTEAFF.

There are a few counts of this clone. The rearrangement uses TRBV6-5 and TRBJ2-7; 10 positions match TRBD2. J was trimmed by 3 bases and V by 2 bases; bases with no gene match: 7. This CDR3 has 16 amino acids. Germline V gene lookup returns CDR1 MNHEY and CDR2 SVGAGI. This chain's CDR3 is CASSYRSSGRYYEQYF. The CDR3 DNA follows: TGTGCCAGCAGTTACCGGTCTAGCGGGAGATACTACGAGCAGTACTTC.

In its sample, this clone was seen once. The chain joins TRBV12-3 or TRBV12-4 to TRBJ1-5, with unresolved D. This CDR3 contains 11 residues. V was cut by 6 bases and J by 4 bases, with 4 bases left in between. CDR3 loop: CASSSNQPQHF. The CDR3 coding sequence is TGTGCCAGCAGCTCAAATCAGCCCCAGCATTTT.

The genes are TRBV19 and TRBJ2-3, with 7 bases fitting TRBD1. V shed 7 bases, J shed 2 bases, and the junction held 24 bases outside the gene matches. This CDR3 has 20 amino acids. The V gene's germline CDR1 is LNHDA and CDR2 SQIVND (reference sequence). CDR3: CASNQVVNRGNPLDTDTQYF. Here the CDR3 DNA reads TGTGCCAGTAACCAAGTAGTAAACAGGGGAAATCCCCTTGACACAGATACGCAGTATTTT.

The chain combines TRBV14 with TRBJ1-1; 9 positions agree with TRBD1. Germline-derived CDR1 and CDR2 are SGHDN and FVKESK. The ends lost 4 bases at V and 12 bases at J; junction bases unmatched: 12. There are 14 residues in the CDR3. CDR3 amino acids: CASSPRTGVHPPFF. For the CDR3, the DNA is TGTGCCAGCAGCCCCAGGACAGGGGTTCACCCGCCTTTCTTT.

This chain uses TRBV4-1 with TRBJ2-4; 7 bases are a match to TRBD1. V lost 0 bases to trimming and J lost 9 bases; unmatched junction nucleotides: 5. Looked up from germline, CDR1 is MGHRA and CDR2 is YSYEKL. CDR3 length equals 14 residues. CDR3 sequence reads: CASSQDPTGSIQYF. In DNA, the CDR3 is TGCGCCAGCAGCCAAGACCCGACAGGGAGCATTCAGTACTTC.

The V call is TRBV6-5, the J call TRBJ2-1, with TRBD2 matching 10 bases. The CDR3 runs 15 residues. With 10 bases clipped from V and 4 bases from J, the junction kept 10 bases outside the gene matches. Germline V gives CDR1 MNHEY, CDR2 SVGAGI. CDR3 loop: CATSLAGRFYNEQFF. DNA for the CDR3: TGTGCCACCTCACTAGCGGGGCGCTTTTACAATGAGCAGTTCTTC.

The chain couples TRBV11-2 to TRBJ1-6, with TRBD1 as a possible D gene (5 bases). Germline CDR1 reads SGHAT; CDR2 reads FQNNGV. The CDR3 spans 15 residues. Trimming removed 5 bases from V and 7 bases from J, with 15 bases in between. The CDR3 coding sequence is TGTGCCAGCAGCCCTAGACCCGAGGGGAATTCACCCCTCCACTTT. As protein: CASSPRPEGNSPLHF. Complete variable domain (other parts from reference TRBV11-2 and TRBJ1-6): EAGVAQSPRYKIIEKRQSVAFWCNPISGHATLYWYQQILGQGPKLLIQFQNNGVVDDSQLPKDRFSAERLKGVDSTLKIQPAKLEDSAVYLCASSPRPEGNSPLHFGNGTRLTVT.

The CDR3 bases are TGCGCCAGCAGCCAAGACCGTTCAACTAGCACAGATACGCAGTATTTT. This encodes CASSQDRSTSTDTQYF. This sequence joins TRBV4-3 and TRBJ2-3; D is uncertain. Per germline, CDR1 LGHNA and CDR2 YSLEER. CDR3 length: 16 amino acids. V was shortened by 0 bases and J by 0 bases, with 10 bases between the two germline ends.

The V and J genes are TRBV19 and TRBJ1-1, with D unclear. CDR1 and CDR2 from the germline V gene are LNHDA and SQIVND (reference sequence). The V gene lost 5 bases and the J gene lost 2 bases, with 6 bases spanning the gap. The CDR3 loop spans 12 amino acids. CDR3 sequence (DNA): TGTGCCAGTAGTCAAGTCAACACTGAAGCTTTCTTT. Its protein is CASSQVNTEAFF.

This clone was found once. The V and J genes are TRBV18 and TRBJ2-3; D is perhaps TRBD2 (6 bases). V was pared by 9 bases and J by 0 bases, with 13 bases between. CDR3 size: 14 residues. Germline V gene data show CDR1 as KGHSH and CDR2 as LQKENI. CDR3 region: CASSEGISTDTQYF. The CDR3, as DNA: TGTGCCAGTTCGGAGGGGATTAGCACAGATACGCAGTATTTT.

The J gene is TRBJ1-2, the V gene TRBV7-9; 9 nucleotides agree with TRBD1. The germline gives CDR1 SEHNR, CDR2 FQNEAQ (reference sequence). V trimming: 5 bases; J trimming: 2 bases; junction bases outside the gene matches: 6. The CDR3 is made up of 15 amino acids. CDR3 loop: CASSRYRGRNYGYTF. CDR3 coding DNA: TGTGCCAGCAGCCGTTACAGGGGGCGAAACTATGGCTACACCTTC.